The T cell receptor (beta chain) under discussion was sequenced for a study of blood T cell repertoires in COVID-19. Study context: COVID-19 samples, acute and convalescent, were from the United States, Italy and Spain.

This clone was found once. Assay used: immunoSEQ multiplex PCR; TCRdb lists only in-frame clones, some missing. The sample lists 250,000 to 350,000 clones, around 85% seen once, with 1.4% to 1.5% in the top ten. Germline trimming cut 3 bases from V and 4 bases from J; bases unmatched to any gene: 9. CDR1 is SGDLS, CDR2 YYNGEE, per germline. The CDR3 is 16 residues long. The origin of this receptor is a human donor with COVID-19, enrolled during active disease. The donor label of this sample is uncertain. The chain couples TRBV9 to TRBJ2-2; 7 nucleotides match TRBD2. Sample: peripheral blood. CDR3 region: CASSASTLAATGELFF. The CDR3 DNA reads TGTGCCAGCAGCGCCTCAACCCTAGCGGCCACCGGGGAGCTGTTTTTT.